This T cell receptor (beta chain) was sequenced in a study of blood T cell dynamics during melanoma immunotherapy. Study-wide results and limits: Among sorted CD8+ subsets, immune-effector cells had the highest clonality and cell-free DNA similarity.

This table comes from immunoSEQ multiplex PCR, and its TCRdb copy is limited to in-frame clones, with some not included. The sample shows over 10,000 clones, under 95% of them seen only once. Germline CDR1 is MGHRA and CDR2 is YSYEKL. Trimming removed 4 bases from V and 0 bases from J; junction bases left unmatched: 3. The CDR3 length is 15 residues. Noted time point: pre-treatment baseline. Notes on this clone: The target antigen is unknown.

The chain uses TRBV4-1 and TRBJ2-7, with 10 bases aligning to TRBD2. This sequence was found in a human donor with melanoma. The sample was effector memory CD8+ T cells from blood, taken from a patient treated with checkpoint blockade. CDR3 sequence reads: CASSPSSGSSYEQYF. CDR3 DNA sequence: TGCGCCAGCAGCCCATCTAGCGGGAGCTCCTACGAGCAGTACTTC.